These T cell receptor beta chains were read from a single sample in a study of OX40 agonist ivuxolimab in advanced cancers. Measured with immunoSEQ multiplex PCR; TCRdb has only the in-frame clones, and not every one. Of about 37,000 clones listed, around four fifths were seen once; the top ten hold under 40%. This sample comprised CD4+ or CD8+ T cells sorted from blood, obtained in a trial of the OX40 agonist ivuxolimab. The source is an adult with an advanced solid tumor such as melanoma, head and neck, liver or kidney cancer. Each CDR3 is given with its conserved first and last residue. The order of the fields is clone size, D gene, CDR3 length, V gene, J gene, CDR3 DNA, CDR3 protein. D genes are given only for firm matches. A clone size is listed for some rows: how often the clone was seen (once, few, many), or a class if it is expanded.

clone_size: few
d_call: NA
cdr3_length: 13
v_call: TRBV19
j_call: TRBJ2-7
cdr3_nt: TGTGCCAGTAGTATGACTGATTACTACGAGCAGTACTTC
cdr3_aa: CASSMTDYYEQYF

clone_size: NA
d_call: NA
cdr3_length: 12
v_call: TRBV18
j_call: TRBJ2-7
cdr3_nt: TGTGCCAGCTCTCCCAGGGGCTACGAGCAGTACTTC
cdr3_aa: CASSPRGYEQYF

clone_size: few
d_call: TRBD1
cdr3_length: 13
v_call: TRBV7-3
j_call: TRBJ2-7
cdr3_nt: TGTGCCAGCAGCTTGGACAGGGGGCAGGTGCAGTACTTC
cdr3_aa: CASSLDRGQVQYF

clone_size: NA
d_call: NA
cdr3_length: 12
v_call: TRBV7-3
j_call: TRBJ2-2
cdr3_nt: TGTGCCAGCAGCTTGGGGGCCGGGGAGCTGTTTTTT
cdr3_aa: CASSLGAGELFF

clone_size: NA
d_call: NA
cdr3_length: 14
v_call: TRBV27
j_call: TRBJ1-5
cdr3_nt: TGTGCCAGCAGTTCTTGGGCAGACCCTGCGCCCCAGCATTTT
cdr3_aa: CASSSWADPAPQHF

clone_size: NA
d_call: NA
cdr3_length: 12
v_call: TRBV7-2
j_call: TRBJ2-7
cdr3_nt: TGTGCCAGCAGCCAACCACGGAACGAGCAGTACTTC
cdr3_aa: CASSQPRNEQYF

clone_size: NA
d_call: NA
cdr3_length: 13
v_call: TRBV7-3
j_call: TRBJ2-7
cdr3_nt: TGTGCCAGCAGTCTACAGGGATTGGGAGAGCAGTACTTC
cdr3_aa: CASSLQGLGEQYF

clone_size: NA
d_call: NA
cdr3_length: 13
v_call: TRBV7-9
j_call: TRBJ2-7
cdr3_nt: TGTGCCAGCAGCTTAAGGGGGGTCCACGAGCAGTACTTC
cdr3_aa: CASSLRGVHEQYF

clone_size: once
d_call: NA
cdr3_length: 15
v_call: TRBV11-1
j_call: TRBJ2-5
cdr3_nt: TGTGCCAGCAGCTTAGTGGGTGGAGTCCAAGAGACCCAGTACTTC
cdr3_aa: CASSLVGGVQETQYF

clone_size: few
d_call: TRBD1
cdr3_length: 13
v_call: TRBV28
j_call: TRBJ1-5
cdr3_nt: TGTGCCAGCCGGACAGGGAGCAATCAGCCCCAGCATTTT
cdr3_aa: CASRTGSNQPQHF

clone_size: NA
d_call: NA
cdr3_length: 15
v_call: TRBV18
j_call: TRBJ2-5
cdr3_nt: TGTGCCAGCTCACCAACCCTAGCGAGCGGAGAGACCCAGTACTTC
cdr3_aa: CASSPTLASGETQYF

clone_size: NA
d_call: NA
cdr3_length: 13
v_call: TRBV2
j_call: TRBJ1-1
cdr3_nt: TGTGCCAGCAGTGGGGCCAGGAACACTGAAGCTTTCTTT
cdr3_aa: CASSGARNTEAFF

clone_size: NA
d_call: NA
cdr3_length: 15
v_call: TRBV6-5
j_call: TRBJ2-7
cdr3_nt: TGTGCCAGCAGTTACCTGCGTGGGATCTCCTACGAGCAGTACTTC
cdr3_aa: CASSYLRGISYEQYF

clone_size: NA
d_call: TRBD1
cdr3_length: 12
v_call: TRBV28
j_call: TRBJ2-7
cdr3_nt: TGTGCCAGCAGTTTAGGTGGTACAGGGGCAGCCTTC
cdr3_aa: CASSLGGTGAAF

clone_size: NA
d_call: TRBD2
cdr3_length: 14
v_call: TRBV29-1
j_call: TRBJ2-2
cdr3_nt: TGCAGTTACTCTAGCGGGAGTCTGGGCGGGGAGCTGTTTTTT
cdr3_aa: CSYSSGSLGGELFF

clone_size: NA
d_call: NA
cdr3_length: 15
v_call: TRBV7-9
j_call: TRBJ2-3
cdr3_nt: TGTGCCAGCAGCTTAAGGCCTCCGGGCGCAGATACGCAGTATTTT
cdr3_aa: CASSLRPPGADTQYF

clone_size: NA
d_call: NA
cdr3_length: 13
v_call: TRBV7-2
j_call: TRBJ1-5
cdr3_nt: TGTGCCAGCAGTGACAGTACAGGTCAGCCCCAGCATTTT
cdr3_aa: CASSDSTGQPQHF

clone_size: NA
d_call: NA
cdr3_length: 14
v_call: TRBV12-5
j_call: TRBJ1-5
cdr3_nt: TGTGCTAGTGGTTTGGCAGGGGCGAATCAGCCCCAGCATTTT
cdr3_aa: CASGLAGANQPQHF

clone_size: NA
d_call: NA
cdr3_length: 14
v_call: TRBV5-5
j_call: TRBJ1-4
cdr3_nt: TGTGCCAGCAGCGTCAGGGCGGTGAATGAAAAACTGTTTTTT
cdr3_aa: CASSVRAVNEKLFF

clone_size: NA
d_call: NA
cdr3_length: 13
v_call: TRBV6-5
j_call: TRBJ1-2
cdr3_nt: TGTGCCAGCAGCTTGGACGGTAACTATGGCTACACCTTC
cdr3_aa: CASSLDGNYGYTF

clone_size: NA
d_call: TRBD2
cdr3_length: 15
v_call: TRBV6-1
j_call: TRBJ2-7
cdr3_nt: TGTGCCAGCAGTTTCGGGACTAGCGGGAGCTACGAGCAGTACTTC
cdr3_aa: CASSFGTSGSYEQYF

clone_size: once
d_call: NA
cdr3_length: 12
v_call: TRBV7-2
j_call: TRBJ2-5
cdr3_nt: TGTGCCAGCAGCTTAACGCAAGAGACCCAGTACTTC
cdr3_aa: CASSLTQETQYF